This TCR delta chain comes out of a study of gamma delta lymphoproliferative disorders and STAT genes. The germline gives CDR1 TVYSNPD, CDR2 GDNSRS (reference sequence). J gave up 4 bases and V 4 bases, and 17 bases lay outside the gene matches. This CDR3 has 17 residues. TCRdb called clones from the multiplex PCR reads again using CATT. This repertoire shows 2,500 or so delta-chain clones, 1.5% found once; its top ten account for 46%. This clone was seen a handful of times. TCRdb's entry gives the protein of a much larger clone, which mismatches this DNA's translation at residue 3, likely from a read error; the protein reported here is translated from the DNA. Genomic DNA from isolated PBMCs served as the sequencing template.

The sequenced material came from blood. This TCR was recovered from a human donor in good health. The chain carries TRDV3 and TRDJ1, with 11 nucleotides matching TRDD3. The chain's CDR3 is CASNPSSDWGIGDKLIF. For the CDR3, the DNA is TGTGCCTCCAACCCCTCCTCCGACTGGGGGATAGGCGATAAACTCATCTTT.